The entry below describes one T cell receptor beta chain. This entry is derived from a study of T cell responses to AZD1222 COVID-19 vaccine. Sequencing used immunoSEQ multiplex PCR; TCRdb keeps in-frame clones, though not all of them. The sample includes fewer than 110,000 clones, 86% seen only once; the top ten take around 1.5%. The CDR3 contains 16 residues. After removal of 4 bases from V and 3 bases from J, the junction contained 6 bases not matched to a gene. CDR1 is SGHDT, CDR2 YYEEEE, per germline. The sample here was peripheral blood, taken on day 0 of AZD1222 vaccination. The chain has TRBV5-6 and TRBJ2-1, with 11 nucleotides matching TRBD2. This TCR was recovered from an adult in good health. The CDR3 loop is CASSPPLAGGYNEQFF. CDR3 sequence (DNA): TGTGCCAGCAGCCCCCCTCTAGCGGGAGGCTACAATGAGCAGTTCTTC.